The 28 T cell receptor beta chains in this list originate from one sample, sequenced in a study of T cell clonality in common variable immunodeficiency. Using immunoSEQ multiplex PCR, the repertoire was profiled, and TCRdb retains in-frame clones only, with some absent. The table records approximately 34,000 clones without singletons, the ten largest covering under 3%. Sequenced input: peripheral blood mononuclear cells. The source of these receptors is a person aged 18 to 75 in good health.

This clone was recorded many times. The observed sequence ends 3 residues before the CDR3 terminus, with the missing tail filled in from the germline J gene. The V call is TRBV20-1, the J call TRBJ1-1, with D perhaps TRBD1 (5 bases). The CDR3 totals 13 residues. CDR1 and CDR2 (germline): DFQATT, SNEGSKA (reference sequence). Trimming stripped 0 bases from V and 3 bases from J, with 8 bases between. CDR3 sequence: CSARDTGDTEAFF. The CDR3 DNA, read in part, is TGCAGTGCTAGAGATACGGGGGACACTGAA.

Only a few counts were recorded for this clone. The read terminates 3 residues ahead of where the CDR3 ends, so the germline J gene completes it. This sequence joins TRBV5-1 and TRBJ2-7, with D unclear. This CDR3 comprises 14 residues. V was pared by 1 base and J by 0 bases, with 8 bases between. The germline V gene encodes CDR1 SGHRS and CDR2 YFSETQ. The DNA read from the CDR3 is TGCGCCAGCAGCTTGCTTACGGGCTCCTACGAG. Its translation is CASSLLTGSYE. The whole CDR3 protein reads CASSLLTGSYEQYF.

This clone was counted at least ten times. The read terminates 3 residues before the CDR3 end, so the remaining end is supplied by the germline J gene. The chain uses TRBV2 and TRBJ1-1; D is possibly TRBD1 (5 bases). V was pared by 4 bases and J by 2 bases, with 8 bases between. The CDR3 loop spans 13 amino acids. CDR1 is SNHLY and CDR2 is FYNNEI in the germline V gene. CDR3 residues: CASSVQGNTEAFF. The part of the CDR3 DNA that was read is TGTGCCAGCAGTGTTCAGGGAAACACTGAA.

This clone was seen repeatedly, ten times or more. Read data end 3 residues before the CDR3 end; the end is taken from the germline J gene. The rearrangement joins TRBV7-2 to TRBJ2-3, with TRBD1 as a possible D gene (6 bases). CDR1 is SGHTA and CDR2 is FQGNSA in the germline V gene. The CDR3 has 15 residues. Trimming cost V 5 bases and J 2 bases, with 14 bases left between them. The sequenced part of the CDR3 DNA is TGTGCCAGCAGCGGATGGACAGTACCCACAGATACG. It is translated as CASSGWTVPTDT. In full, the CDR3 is CASSGWTVPTDTQYF.

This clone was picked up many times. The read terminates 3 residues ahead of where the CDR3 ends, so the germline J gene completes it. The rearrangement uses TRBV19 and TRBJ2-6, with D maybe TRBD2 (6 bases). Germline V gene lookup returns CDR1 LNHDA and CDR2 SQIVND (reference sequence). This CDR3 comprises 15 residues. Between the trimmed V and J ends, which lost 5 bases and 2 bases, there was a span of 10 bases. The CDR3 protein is CASSGSGAGANVLTF. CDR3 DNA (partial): TGTGCCAGTAGTGGATCGGGGGCTGGGGCCAACGTC.

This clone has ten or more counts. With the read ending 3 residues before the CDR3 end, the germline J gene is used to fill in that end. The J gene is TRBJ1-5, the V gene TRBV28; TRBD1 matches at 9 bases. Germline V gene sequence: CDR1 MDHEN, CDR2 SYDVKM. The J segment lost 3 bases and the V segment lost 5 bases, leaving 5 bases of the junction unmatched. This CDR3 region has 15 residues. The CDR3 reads CASSTGQGYNQPQHF. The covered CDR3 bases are TGTGCCAGCAGTACGGGACAGGGCTACAATCAGCCC.

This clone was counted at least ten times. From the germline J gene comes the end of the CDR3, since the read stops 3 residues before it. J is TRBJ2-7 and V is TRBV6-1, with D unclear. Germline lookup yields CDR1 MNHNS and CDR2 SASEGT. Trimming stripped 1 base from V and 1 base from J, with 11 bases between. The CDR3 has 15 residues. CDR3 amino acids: CASSEGGQASYEQYF. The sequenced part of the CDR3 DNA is TGTGCCAGCAGTGAAGGTGGGCAGGCGTCCTACGAG.

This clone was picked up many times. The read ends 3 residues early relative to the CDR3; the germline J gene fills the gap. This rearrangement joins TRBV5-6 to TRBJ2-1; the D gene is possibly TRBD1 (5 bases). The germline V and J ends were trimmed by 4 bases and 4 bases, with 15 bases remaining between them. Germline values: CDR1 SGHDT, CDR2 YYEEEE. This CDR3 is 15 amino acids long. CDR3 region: CASSLTVDSYNEQFF. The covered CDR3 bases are TGTGCCAGCAGCCTTACCGTTGACAGTTACAATGAG.

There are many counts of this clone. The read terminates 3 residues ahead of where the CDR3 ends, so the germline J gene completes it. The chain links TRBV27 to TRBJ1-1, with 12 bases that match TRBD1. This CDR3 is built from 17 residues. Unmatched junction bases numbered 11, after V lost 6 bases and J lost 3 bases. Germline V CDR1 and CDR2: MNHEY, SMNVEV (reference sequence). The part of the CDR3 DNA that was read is TGTGCCAGCAGCGGGACAGGGGGCTTTTTAGAGTACACTGAA. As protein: CASSGTGGFLEYTE. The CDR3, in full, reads CASSGTGGFLEYTEAFF.

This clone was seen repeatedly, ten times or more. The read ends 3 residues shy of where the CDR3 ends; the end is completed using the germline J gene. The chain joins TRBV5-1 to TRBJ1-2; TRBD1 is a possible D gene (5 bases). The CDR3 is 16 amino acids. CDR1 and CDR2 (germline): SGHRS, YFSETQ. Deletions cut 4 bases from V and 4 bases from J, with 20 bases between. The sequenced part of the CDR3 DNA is TGCGCCAGCAGCGGCTCGACAGTCGCAAACTCCTATGGC. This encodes CASSGSTVANSYG. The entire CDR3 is CASSGSTVANSYGYTF.

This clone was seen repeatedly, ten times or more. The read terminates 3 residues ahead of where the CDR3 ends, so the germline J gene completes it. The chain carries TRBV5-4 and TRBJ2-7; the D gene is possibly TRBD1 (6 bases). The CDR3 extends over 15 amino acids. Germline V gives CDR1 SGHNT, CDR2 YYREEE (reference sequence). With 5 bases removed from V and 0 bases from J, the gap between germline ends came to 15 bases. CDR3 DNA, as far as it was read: TGTGCCAGCAGGAGTGAACAGGGTAGCTCCTACGAG. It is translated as CASRSEQGSSYE. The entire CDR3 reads CASRSEQGSSYEQYF.

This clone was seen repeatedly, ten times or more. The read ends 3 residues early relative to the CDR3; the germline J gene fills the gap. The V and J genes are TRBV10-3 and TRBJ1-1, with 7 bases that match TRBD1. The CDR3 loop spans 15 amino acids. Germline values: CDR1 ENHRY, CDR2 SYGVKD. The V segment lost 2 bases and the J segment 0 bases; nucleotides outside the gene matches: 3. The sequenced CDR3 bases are TGTGCCATCAGTGAGGTACAGGGGTTGAACACTGAA. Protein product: CAISEVQGLNTE. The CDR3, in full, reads CAISEVQGLNTEAFF.

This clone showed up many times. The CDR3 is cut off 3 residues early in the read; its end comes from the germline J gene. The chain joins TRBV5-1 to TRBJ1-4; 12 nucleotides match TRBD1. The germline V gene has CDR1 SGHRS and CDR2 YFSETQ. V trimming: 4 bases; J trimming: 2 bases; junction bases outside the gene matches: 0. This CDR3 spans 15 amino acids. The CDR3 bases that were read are TGCGCCAGCAGCGGGACAGGGGGCACTAATGAAAAA. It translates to CASSGTGGTNEK. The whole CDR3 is CASSGTGGTNEKLFF.

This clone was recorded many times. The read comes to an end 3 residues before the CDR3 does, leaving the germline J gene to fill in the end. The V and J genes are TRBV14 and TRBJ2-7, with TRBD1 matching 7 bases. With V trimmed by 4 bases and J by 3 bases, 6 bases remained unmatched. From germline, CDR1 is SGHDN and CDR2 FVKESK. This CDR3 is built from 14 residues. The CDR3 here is CASSPETGNYEQYF. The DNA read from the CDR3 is TGTGCCAGCAGCCCAGAGACAGGGAACTACGAG.

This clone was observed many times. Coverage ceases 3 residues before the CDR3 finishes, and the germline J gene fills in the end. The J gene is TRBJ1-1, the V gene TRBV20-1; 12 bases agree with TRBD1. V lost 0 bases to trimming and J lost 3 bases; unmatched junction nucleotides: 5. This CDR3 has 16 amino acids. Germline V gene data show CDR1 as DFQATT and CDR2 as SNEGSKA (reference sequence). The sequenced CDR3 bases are TGCAGTGCTAGAGATGGGACAGGGGGCGATTACACTGAA. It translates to CSARDGTGGDYTE. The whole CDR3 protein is CSARDGTGGDYTEAFF.

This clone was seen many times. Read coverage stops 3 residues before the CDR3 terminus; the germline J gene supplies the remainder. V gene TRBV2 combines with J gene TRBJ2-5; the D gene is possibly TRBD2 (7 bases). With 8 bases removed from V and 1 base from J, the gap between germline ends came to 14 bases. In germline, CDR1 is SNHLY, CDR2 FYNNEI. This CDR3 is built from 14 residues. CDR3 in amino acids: CASWGGGGQETQYF. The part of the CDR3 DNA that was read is TGTGCCAGCTGGGGAGGGGGAGGCCAAGAGACC.

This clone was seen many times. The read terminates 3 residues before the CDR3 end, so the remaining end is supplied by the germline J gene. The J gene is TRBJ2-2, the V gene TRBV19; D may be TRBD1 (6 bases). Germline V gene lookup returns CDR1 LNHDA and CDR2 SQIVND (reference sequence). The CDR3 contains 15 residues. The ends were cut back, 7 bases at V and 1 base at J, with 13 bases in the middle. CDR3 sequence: CASIGTGRNTGELFF. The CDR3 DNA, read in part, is TGTGCCAGTATTGGAACAGGGAGGAACACCGGGGAG.

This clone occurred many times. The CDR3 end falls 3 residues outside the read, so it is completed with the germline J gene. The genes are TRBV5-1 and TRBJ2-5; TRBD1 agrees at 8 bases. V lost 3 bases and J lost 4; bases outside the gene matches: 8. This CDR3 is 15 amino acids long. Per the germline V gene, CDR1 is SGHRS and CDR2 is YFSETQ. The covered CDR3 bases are TGCGCCAGCAGCTCTGGCAGGGGGCAAAGAGAGACC. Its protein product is CASSSGRGQRET. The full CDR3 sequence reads CASSSGRGQRETQYF. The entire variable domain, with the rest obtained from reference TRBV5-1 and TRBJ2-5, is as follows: KAGVTQTPRYLIKTRGQQVTLSCSPISGHRSVSWYQQTPGQGLQFLFEYFSETQRNKGNFPGRFSGRQFSNSRSEMNVSTLELGDSALYLCASSSGRGQRETQYFGPGTRLLVL.

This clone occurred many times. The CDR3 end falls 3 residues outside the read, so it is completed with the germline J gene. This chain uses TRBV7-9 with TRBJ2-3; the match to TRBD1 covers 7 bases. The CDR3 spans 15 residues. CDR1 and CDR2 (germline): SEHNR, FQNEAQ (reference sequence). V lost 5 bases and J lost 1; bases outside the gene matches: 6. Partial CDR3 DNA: TGTGCCAGCAGCAGAACAGGGGTGGGCACAGATACG. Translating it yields CASSRTGVGTDT. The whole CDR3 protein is CASSRTGVGTDTQYF.

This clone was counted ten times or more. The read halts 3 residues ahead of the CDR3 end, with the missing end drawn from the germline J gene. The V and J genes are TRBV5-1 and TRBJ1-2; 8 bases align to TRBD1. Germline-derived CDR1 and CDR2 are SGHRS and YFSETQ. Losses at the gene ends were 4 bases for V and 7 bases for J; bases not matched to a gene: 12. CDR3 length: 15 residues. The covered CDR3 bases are TGCGCCAGCAGCCCGGAGGCGGGACAGGTTGGTGGC. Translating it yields CASSPEAGQVGG. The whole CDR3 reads CASSPEAGQVGGYTF.

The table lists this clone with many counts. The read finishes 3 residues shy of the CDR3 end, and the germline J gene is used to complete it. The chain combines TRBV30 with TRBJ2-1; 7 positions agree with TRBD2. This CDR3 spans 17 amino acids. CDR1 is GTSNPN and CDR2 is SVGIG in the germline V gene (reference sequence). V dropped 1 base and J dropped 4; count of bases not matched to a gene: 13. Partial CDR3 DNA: TGTGCCTGGAGTGCAGTGCAAGCGGGGAGGGGTTACAATGAG. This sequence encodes CAWSAVQAGRGYNE. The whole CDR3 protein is CAWSAVQAGRGYNEQFF.

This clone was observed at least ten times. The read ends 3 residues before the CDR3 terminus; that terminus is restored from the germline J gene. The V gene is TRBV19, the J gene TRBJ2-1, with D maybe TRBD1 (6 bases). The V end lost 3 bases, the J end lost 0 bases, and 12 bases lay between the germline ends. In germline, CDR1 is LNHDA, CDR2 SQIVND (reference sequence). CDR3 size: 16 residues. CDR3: CASSITNRASYNEQFF. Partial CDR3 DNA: TGTGCCAGTAGTATTACGAACAGGGCCTCCTACAATGAG.

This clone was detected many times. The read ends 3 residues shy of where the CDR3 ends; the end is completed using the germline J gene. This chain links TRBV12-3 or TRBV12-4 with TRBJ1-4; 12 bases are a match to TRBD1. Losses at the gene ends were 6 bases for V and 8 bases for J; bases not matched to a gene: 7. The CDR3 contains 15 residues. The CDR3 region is CASRQTGTGGEKLFF. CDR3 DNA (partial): TGTGCCAGCAGGCAAACCGGGACAGGGGGCGAAAAA.

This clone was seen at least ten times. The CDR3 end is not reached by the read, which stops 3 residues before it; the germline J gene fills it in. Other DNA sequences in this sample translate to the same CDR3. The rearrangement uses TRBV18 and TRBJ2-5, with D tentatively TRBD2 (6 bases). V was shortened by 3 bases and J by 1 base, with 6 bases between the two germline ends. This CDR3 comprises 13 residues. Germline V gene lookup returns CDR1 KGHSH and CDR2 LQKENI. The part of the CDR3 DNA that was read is TGTGCCAGCTCACCGGGACTCCAAGAGACC. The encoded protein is CASSPGLQET. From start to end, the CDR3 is CASSPGLQETQYF.

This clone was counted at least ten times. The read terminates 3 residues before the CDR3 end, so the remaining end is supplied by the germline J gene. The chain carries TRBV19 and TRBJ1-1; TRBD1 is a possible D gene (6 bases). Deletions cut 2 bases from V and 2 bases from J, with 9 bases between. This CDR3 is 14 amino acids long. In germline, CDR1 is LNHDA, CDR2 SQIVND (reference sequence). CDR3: CASSILDRNTEAFF. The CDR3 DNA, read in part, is TGTGCCAGTAGTATATTGGACAGAAACACTGAA.

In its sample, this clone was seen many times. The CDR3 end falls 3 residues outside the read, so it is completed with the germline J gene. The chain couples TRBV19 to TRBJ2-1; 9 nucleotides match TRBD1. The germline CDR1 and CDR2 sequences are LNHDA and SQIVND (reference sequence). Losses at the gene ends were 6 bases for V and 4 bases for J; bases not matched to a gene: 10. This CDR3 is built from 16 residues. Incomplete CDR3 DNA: TGTGCCAGTAGCCCCCCCGGACAGGGGTTTTACAATGAG. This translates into CASSPPGQGFYNE. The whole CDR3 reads CASSPPGQGFYNEQFF.

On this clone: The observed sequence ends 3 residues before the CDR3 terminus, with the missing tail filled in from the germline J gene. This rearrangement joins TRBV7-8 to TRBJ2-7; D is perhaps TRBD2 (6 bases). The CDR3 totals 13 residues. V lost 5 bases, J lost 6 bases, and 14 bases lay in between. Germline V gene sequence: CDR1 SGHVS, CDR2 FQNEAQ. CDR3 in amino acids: CASSPMGAGEQYF. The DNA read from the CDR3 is TGTGCCAGCAGCCCGATGGGAGCGGGCGAG. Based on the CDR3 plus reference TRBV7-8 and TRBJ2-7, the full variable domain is GAGVSQSPRYKVAKRGQDVALRCDPISGHVSLFWYQQALGQGPEFLTYFQNEAQLDKSGLPSDRFFAERPEGSVSTLKIQRTQQEDSAVYLCASSPMGAGEQYFGPGTRLTVT.

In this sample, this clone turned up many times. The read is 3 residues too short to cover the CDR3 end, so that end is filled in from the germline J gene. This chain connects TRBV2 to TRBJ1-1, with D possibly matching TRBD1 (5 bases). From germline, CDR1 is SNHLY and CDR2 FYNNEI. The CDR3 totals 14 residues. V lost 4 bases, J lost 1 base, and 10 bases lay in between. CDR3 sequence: CASSVGQGNTEAFF. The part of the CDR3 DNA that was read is TGTGCCAGCAGTGTAGGGCAGGGGAACACTGAA.